Below, 21 T cell receptor beta chains from the same sample are listed, as sequenced in a study of blood T cell repertoires in COVID-19. Produced via immunoSEQ multiplex PCR; TCRdb's table is partial and in-frame only. The table lists 260,000 or so clones, approximately 88% of them singletons. Sequencing was carried out using PBMCs or T cells enriched from blood (not recorded which). These receptors all come from a woman aged 25 to 39 with acute COVID-19.

The chain links TRBV5-1 to TRBJ2-1; possibly TRBD2 for D (6 bases). V lost 0 bases and J lost 6, with 13 bases in between. The germline CDR1 and CDR2 sequences are SGHRS and YFSETQ. This CDR3 comprises 15 residues. The CDR3 loop is CASSLGMAGINEQFF. CDR3 DNA sequence: TGCGCCAGCAGCTTGGGGATGGCGGGGATCAATGAGCAGTTCTTC.

The chain carries TRBV13 and TRBJ2-4; tentatively, D is TRBD2 (6 bases). This CDR3 is 15 amino acids long. Trimming took off 3 bases at V and 3 bases at J, with 12 bases between the two ends. The germline V gene has CDR1 PRHDT and CDR2 FYEKMQ (reference sequence). CDR3 coding DNA: TGTGCCAGCAGCTTGAGAGGGGAGGTCAAAAACATTCAGTACTTC. It codes for CASSLRGEVKNIQYF. Drawing the rest from reference TRBV13 and TRBJ2-4, the complete variable domain is AAGVIQSPRHLIKEKRETATLKCYPIPRHDTVYWYQQGPGQDPQFLISFYEKMQSDKGSIPDRFSAQQFSDYHSELNMSSLELGDSALYFCASSLRGEVKNIQYFGAGTRLSVL.

J is TRBJ1-4 and V is TRBV2; D uncertain. The CDR3 consists of 16 residues. Germline CDR1 and CDR2: SNHLY and FYNNEI. V shed 4 bases and J shed 1 base, with 13 bases lying between them. The CDR3 DNA is TGTGCCAGCAGTGGACCCCGAGAGGGAACTAATGAAAAACTGTTTTTT. Its protein is CASSGPREGTNEKLFF.

The chain is built from TRBV6-5 and TRBJ1-2; D not resolved. CDR3 length equals 14 residues. CDR1 is MNHEY, CDR2 SVGAGI, per germline. V lost 3 bases and J lost 2, with 10 bases in between. The CDR3, as DNA: TGTGCCAGCAGTTATTCAGGCAAGAACTATGGCTACACCTTC. Its translation is CASSYSGKNYGYTF.

The rearrangement joins TRBV5-1 to TRBJ1-3, with TRBD1 matching 9 bases. The V segment lost 5 bases and the J segment 0 bases; nucleotides outside the gene matches: 9. Germline values: CDR1 SGHRS, CDR2 YFSETQ. The CDR3 runs to 17 residues. CDR3 loop: CASRPDRGLNSGNTIYF. The CDR3 DNA sequence: TGCGCCAGCAGGCCGGACAGGGGCCTAAACTCTGGAAACACCATATATTTT.

The CDR3 loop is CASSGYFSYEQYF. As DNA, the CDR3 is TGTGCCAGCAGTGGATACTTCTCCTACGAGCAGTACTTC. The rearrangement links TRBV2 to TRBJ2-7; unclear D gene. V was trimmed by 4 bases and J by 0 bases, leaving 7 bases between them. Germline CDR1 and CDR2: SNHLY and FYNNEI. CDR3 length equals 13 residues.

The rearrangement uses TRBV2 and TRBJ1-2, with D hard to call. V lost 2 bases, J lost 2 bases, and 6 bases lay in between. Germline V lookup: CDR1 SNHLY, CDR2 FYNNEI. The CDR3 length is 13 residues. The CDR3 DNA sequence: TGTGCCAGCAGTGAACATCAAAACTATGGCTACACCTTC. Translated, it gives CASSEHQNYGYTF.

This chain connects TRBV19 to TRBJ1-5; D is ambiguous. Trimming pared 5 bases from V and 5 bases from J, leaving 10 bases between. The CDR3 contains 13 residues. Germline assignment: CDR1 LNHDA and CDR2 SQIVND (reference sequence). The CDR3 sequence is CASSPSAYQPQHF. In DNA form, the CDR3 reads TGTGCCAGTAGTCCCAGTGCATATCAGCCCCAGCATTTT.

The chain's CDR3 is CASSHGTGVYEQYF. For the CDR3, the DNA is TGTGCCAGCAGCCATGGCACGGGAGTCTACGAGCAGTACTTC. The V call is TRBV4-2, the J call TRBJ2-7; a possible D gene is TRBD2 (6 bases). V was shortened by 3 bases and J by 3 bases, with 12 bases between the two germline ends. From germline, CDR1 is LGHNA and CDR2 YNFKEQ. This CDR3 has 14 residues.

This clone was counted only a few times. In nucleotides, the CDR3 is TGCGCCAGCACCCTAGCGGGGGCCTACCTTGGGGATGAGCAGTTCTTC. Its translation: CASTLAGAYLGDEQFF. The chain carries TRBV5-1 and TRBJ2-1, with 10 bases fitting TRBD2. The CDR3 contains 16 residues. V lost 6 bases to trimming and J lost 8 bases; unmatched junction nucleotides: 14. Germline values: CDR1 SGHRS, CDR2 YFSETQ.

V and J are TRBV5-1 and TRBJ1-1; the D gene is possibly TRBD1 (5 bases). Germline V gene sequence: CDR1 SGHRS, CDR2 YFSETQ. V was shortened by 0 bases and J by 1 base, with 10 bases between the two germline ends. The CDR3 is 15 residues long. The CDR3 loop is CASSLDRLRNTEAFF. The CDR3 DNA is TGCGCCAGCAGCTTGGACAGGCTAAGGAACACTGAAGCTTTCTTT.

The chain joins TRBV18 to TRBJ1-1; TRBD1 might be the D (6 bases). The V gene's germline CDR1 is KGHSH and CDR2 LQKENI. V gave up 6 bases and J gave up 11 bases, with 16 bases separating them. The CDR3 has 12 amino acids. The CDR3 region is CASSPRGGTAFF. In DNA, the CDR3 is TGTGCCAGCTCGCCGAGGGGGGGGACTGCTTTCTTT.

The chain is built from TRBV18 and TRBJ1-2; TRBD1 matches at 8 bases. J gave up 5 bases and V 8 bases, and 7 bases lay outside the gene matches. There are 13 residues in the CDR3. Germline CDR1 and CDR2: KGHSH and LQKENI. The CDR3 DNA follows: TGTGCCAGCGAGACCGGGACAGGTTATGGCTACACCTTC. It translates to CASETGTGYGYTF. Looking up the rest from reference TRBV18 and TRBJ1-2 gives the full variable domain: NAGVMQNPRHLVRRRGQEARLRCSPMKGHSHVYWYRQLPEEGLKFMVYLQKENIIDESGMPKERFSAEFPKEGPSILRIQQVVRGDSAAYFCASETGTGYGYTFGSGTRLTVV.

The genes are TRBV7-2 and TRBJ1-5; no definite D call. The CDR3 runs to 15 residues. Trimming stripped 3 bases from V and 0 bases from J, with 9 bases between. CDR1 and CDR2 from the germline V gene are SGHTA and FQGNSA. In nucleotides, the CDR3 is TGTGCCAGCAGCTTCTTCAGAAGTAGCAATCAGCCCCAGCATTTT. Amino acid sequence: CASSFFRSSNQPQHF.

This chain joins TRBV19 and TRBJ1-3, with D uncertain. There are 14 residues in the CDR3. The V gene's germline CDR1 is LNHDA and CDR2 SQIVND (reference sequence). The V end lost 8 bases, the J end lost 0 bases, and 11 bases lay between the germline ends. The CDR3 region has the DNA TGTGCCAGTGAAGCGGCACACTCTGGAAACACCATATATTTT. Its protein product is CASEAAHSGNTIYF.

The chain couples TRBV6-5 to TRBJ2-7; 10 nucleotides align to TRBD1. The CDR3 runs to 15 residues. The ends lost 4 bases at V and 3 bases at J; junction bases unmatched: 6. Germline V gives CDR1 MNHEY, CDR2 SVGAGI. The CDR3 DNA reads TGTGCCAGCAGTTTCACCGGGACAGGGGACTACGAGCAGTACTTC. It is translated as CASSFTGTGDYEQYF.

Here the CDR3 reads CASSPFGETQYF. The CDR3, as DNA: TGTGCCAGCAGTCCCTTCGGGGAGACCCAGTACTTC. V is TRBV6-2 or TRBV6-3 and J is TRBJ2-5; unclear D gene. Germline-derived CDR1 and CDR2 are MNHEY and SVGEGT. V lost 5 bases and J lost 5, with 9 bases in between. The CDR3 contains 12 residues.

The chain links TRBV28 to TRBJ2-3, with D possibly matching TRBD1 (6 bases). The germline V gene has CDR1 MDHEN and CDR2 SYDVKM. The length of the CDR3 is 14 residues. V lost 3 bases to trimming and J lost 10 bases, with 17 bases between them. The CDR3 coding sequence is TGTGCCAGCAGTTTTGGCCTACAGGGTTTTGCGCAGTATTTT. This encodes CASSFGLQGFAQYF.

CDR3 amino acids: CASSQDPRARNYGYTF. The CDR3 DNA reads TGTGCCAGCAGCCAAGATCCCAGGGCAAGAAACTATGGCTACACCTTC. The rearrangement uses TRBV3-1 (or the pseudogene TRBV3-2) and TRBJ1-2; D possibly corresponds to TRBD1 (5 bases). Germline assignment: CDR1 LGHDT and CDR2 YNNKEL (reference sequence). CDR3 size: 16 residues. V lost 0 bases and J 2 bases, leaving 13 bases between the germline ends.

In its sample, this clone was seen a few times. This chain joins TRBV4-3 and TRBJ2-6; possibly TRBD2 for D (6 bases). CDR1 LGHNA and CDR2 YSLEER come from the germline V gene. V lost 2 bases, J lost 4 bases, and 12 bases lay in between. This CDR3 comprises 16 residues. The CDR3: CASSQTEGSGANVLTF. DNA for the CDR3: TGCGCCAGCAGCCAAACGGAGGGGAGCGGGGCCAACGTCCTGACTTTC.

The chain couples TRBV11-1 to TRBJ1-1; 7 bases map to TRBD1. Per germline, CDR1 SGHAT and CDR2 FQDESV (reference sequence). CDR3 length: 14 residues. V trimming: 5 bases; J trimming: 6 bases; junction bases outside the gene matches: 9. The CDR3 coding sequence is TGTGCCAGCAGCGAGCTACAGGGGACCCCTGAAGCTTTCTTT. Its translation: CASSELQGTPEAFF.